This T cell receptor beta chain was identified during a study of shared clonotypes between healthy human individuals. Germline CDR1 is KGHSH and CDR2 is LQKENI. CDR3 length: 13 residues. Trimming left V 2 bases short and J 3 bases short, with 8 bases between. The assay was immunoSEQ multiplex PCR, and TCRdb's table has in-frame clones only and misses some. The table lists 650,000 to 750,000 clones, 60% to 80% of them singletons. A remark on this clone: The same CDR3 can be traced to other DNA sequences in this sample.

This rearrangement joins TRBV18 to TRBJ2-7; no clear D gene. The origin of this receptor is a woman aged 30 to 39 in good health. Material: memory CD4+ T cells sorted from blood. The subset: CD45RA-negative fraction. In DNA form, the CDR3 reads TGTGCCAGCTCACCAGGGGTACACTACGAGCAGTACTTC. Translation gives CASSPGVHYEQYF.